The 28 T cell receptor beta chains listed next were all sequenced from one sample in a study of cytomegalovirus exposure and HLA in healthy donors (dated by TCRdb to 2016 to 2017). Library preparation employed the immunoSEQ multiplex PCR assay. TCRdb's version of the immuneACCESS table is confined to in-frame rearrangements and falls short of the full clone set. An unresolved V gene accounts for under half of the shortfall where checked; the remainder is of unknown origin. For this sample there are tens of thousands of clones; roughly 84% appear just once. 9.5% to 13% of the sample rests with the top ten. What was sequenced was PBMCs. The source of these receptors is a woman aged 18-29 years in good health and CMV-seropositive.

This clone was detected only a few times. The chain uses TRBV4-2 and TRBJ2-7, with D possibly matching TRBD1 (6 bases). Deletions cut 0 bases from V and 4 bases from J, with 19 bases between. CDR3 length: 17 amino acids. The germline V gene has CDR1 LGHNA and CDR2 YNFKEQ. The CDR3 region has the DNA TGTGCCAGCAGCCAAGAGGACAGAGTTCTTCAGGGGTACGAGCAGTACTTC. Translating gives CASSQEDRVLQGYEQYF.

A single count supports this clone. The CDR3 nucleotides read TGTGCCAGCAGACAGGGGGTTCATCAGCCCCAGCATTTT. As protein: CASRQGVHQPQHF. The chain is built from TRBV7-2 and TRBJ1-5, with 8 bases fitting TRBD1. Looked up from germline, CDR1 is SGHTA and CDR2 is FQGNSA. V shed 6 bases and J 5 bases; nucleotides not matched to a gene: 3. The CDR3 consists of 13 residues.

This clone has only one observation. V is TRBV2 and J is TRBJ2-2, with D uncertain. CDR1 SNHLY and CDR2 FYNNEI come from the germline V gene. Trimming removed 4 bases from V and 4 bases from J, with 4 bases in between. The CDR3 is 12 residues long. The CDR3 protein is CASSVVTGELFF. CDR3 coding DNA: TGTGCCAGCAGTGTCGTCACCGGGGAGCTGTTTTTT.

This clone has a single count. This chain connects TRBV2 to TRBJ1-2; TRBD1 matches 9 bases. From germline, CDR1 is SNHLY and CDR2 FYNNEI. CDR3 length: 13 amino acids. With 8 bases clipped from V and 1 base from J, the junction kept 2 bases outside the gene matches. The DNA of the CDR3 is TGTGCCAGCGCGGGACAGGGTAACTATGGCTACACCTTC. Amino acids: CASAGQGNYGYTF.

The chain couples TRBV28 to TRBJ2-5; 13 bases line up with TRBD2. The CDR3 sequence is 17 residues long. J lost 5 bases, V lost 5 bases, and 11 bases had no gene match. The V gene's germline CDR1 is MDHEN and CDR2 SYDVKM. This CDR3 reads CASSRGTSGGDGETQYF. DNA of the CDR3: TGTGCCAGCAGTCGTGGAACTAGCGGGGGGGACGGGGAGACCCAGTACTTC.

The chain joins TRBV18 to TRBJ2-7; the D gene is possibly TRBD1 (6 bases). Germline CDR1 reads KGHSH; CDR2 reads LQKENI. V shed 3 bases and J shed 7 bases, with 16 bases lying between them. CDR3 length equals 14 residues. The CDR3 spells CASSPGAERKEQYF. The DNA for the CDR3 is TGTGCCAGCTCACCGGGGGCAGAGCGTAAAGAGCAGTACTTC.

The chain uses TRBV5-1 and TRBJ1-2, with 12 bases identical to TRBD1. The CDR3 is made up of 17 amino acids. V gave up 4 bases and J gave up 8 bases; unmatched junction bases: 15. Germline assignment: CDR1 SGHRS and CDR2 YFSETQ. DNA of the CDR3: TGCGCCAGCAGCGGCACACGGGACAGGGGGCCTCCCGGGGGCTACACCTTC. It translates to CASSGTRDRGPPGGYTF.

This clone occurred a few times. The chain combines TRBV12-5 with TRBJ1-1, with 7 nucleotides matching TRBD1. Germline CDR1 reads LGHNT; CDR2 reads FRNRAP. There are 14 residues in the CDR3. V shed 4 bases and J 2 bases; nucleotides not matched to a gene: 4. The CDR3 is CASGSGTANTEAFF. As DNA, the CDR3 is TGTGCTAGTGGTTCCGGGACAGCAAACACTGAAGCTTTCTTT.

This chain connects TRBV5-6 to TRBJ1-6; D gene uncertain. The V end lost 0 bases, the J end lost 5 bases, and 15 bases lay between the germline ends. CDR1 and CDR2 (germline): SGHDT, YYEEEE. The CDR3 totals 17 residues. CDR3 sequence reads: CASSLDQQASDNSPLHF. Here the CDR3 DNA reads TGTGCCAGCAGCTTGGACCAGCAGGCCTCTGATAATTCACCCCTCCACTTT.

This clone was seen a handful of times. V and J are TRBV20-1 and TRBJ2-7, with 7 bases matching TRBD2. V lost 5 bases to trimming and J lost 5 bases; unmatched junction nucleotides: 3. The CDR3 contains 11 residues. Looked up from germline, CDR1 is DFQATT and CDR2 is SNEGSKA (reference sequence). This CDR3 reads CSAGRGNEQYF. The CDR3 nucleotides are TGCAGTGCTGGGCGGGGGAACGAGCAGTACTTC.

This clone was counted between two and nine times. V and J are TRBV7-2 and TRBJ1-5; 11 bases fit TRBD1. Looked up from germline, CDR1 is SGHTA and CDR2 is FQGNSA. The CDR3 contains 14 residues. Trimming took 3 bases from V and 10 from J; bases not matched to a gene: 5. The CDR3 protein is CASSFLDRGPPQHF. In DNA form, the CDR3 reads TGTGCCAGCAGCTTTTTGGACAGGGGGCCACCCCAGCATTTT. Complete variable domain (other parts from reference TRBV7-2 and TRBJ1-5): GAGVSQSPSNKVTEKGKDVELRCDPISGHTALYWYRQSLGQGLEFLIYFQGNSAPDKSGLPSDRFSAERTGGSVSTLTIQRTQQEDSAVYLCASSFLDRGPPQHFGDGTRLSIL.

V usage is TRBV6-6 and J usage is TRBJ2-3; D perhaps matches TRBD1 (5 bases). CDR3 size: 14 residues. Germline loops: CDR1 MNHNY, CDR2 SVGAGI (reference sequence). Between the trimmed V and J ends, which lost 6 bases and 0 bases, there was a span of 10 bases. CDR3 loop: CASSIGASTDTQYF. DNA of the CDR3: TGTGCCAGCAGCATAGGGGCTAGCACAGATACGCAGTATTTT.

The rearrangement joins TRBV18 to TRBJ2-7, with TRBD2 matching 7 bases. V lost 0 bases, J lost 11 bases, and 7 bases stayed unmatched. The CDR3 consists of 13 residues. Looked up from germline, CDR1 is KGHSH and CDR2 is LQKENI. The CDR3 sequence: CASSPPGGDTKYF. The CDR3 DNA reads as TGTGCCAGCTCACCACCGGGAGGGGATACGAAGTACTTC.

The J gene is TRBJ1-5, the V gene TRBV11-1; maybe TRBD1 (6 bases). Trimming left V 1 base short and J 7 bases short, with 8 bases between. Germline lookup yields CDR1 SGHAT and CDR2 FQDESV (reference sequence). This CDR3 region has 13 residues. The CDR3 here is CASSLDRDQPQHF. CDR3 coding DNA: TGTGCCAGCAGCTTAGACAGGGACCAGCCCCAGCATTTT.

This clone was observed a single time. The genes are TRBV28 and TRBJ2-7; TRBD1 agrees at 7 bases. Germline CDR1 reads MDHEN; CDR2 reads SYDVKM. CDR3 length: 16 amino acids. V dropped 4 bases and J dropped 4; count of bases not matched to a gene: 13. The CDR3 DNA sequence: TGTGCCAGCAGTTCCGGCCCGACAGGGTATGAGTACGAGCAGTACTTC. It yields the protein CASSSGPTGYEYEQYF.

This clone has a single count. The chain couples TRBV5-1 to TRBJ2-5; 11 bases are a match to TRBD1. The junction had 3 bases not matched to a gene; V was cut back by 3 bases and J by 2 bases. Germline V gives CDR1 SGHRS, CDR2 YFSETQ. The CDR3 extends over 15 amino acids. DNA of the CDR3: TGCGCCAGCAGCTGGGGGACAGGGGGTCAAGAGACCCAGTACTTC. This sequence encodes CASSWGTGGQETQYF.

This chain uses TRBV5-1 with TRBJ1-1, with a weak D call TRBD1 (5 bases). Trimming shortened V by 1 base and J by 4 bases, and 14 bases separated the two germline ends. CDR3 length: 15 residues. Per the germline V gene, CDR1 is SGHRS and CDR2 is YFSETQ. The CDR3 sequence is CASSLSVRVSTEAFF. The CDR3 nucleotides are TGCGCCAGCAGCTTGTCGGTCAGGGTCAGCACTGAAGCTTTCTTT.

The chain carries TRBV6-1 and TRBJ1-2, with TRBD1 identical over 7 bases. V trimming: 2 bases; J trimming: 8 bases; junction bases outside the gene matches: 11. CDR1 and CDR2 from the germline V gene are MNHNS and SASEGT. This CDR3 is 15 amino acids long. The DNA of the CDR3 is TGTGCCAGCAGTGAAAGTCAGGGACAGATGGAAGGCTACACCTTC. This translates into CASSESQGQMEGYTF.

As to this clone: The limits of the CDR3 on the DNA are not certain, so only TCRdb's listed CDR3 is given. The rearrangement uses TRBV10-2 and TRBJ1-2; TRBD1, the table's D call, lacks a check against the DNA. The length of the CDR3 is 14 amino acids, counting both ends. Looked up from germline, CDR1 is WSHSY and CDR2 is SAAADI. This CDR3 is CASILGQGAHGYTF.

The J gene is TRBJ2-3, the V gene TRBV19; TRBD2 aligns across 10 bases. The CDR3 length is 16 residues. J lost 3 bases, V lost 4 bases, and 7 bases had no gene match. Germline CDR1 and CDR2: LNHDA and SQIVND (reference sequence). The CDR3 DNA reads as TGTGCCAGTAGTAGCGAGGGACTAGCGCAAACAGATACGCAGTATTTT. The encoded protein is CASSSEGLAQTDTQYF.

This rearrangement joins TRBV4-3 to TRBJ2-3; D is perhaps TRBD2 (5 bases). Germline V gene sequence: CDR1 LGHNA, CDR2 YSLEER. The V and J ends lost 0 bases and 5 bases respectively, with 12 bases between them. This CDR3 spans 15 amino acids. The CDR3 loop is CASSQDRRTGDTQYF. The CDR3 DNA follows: TGCGCCAGCAGCCAAGATAGGCGGACTGGAGATACGCAGTATTTT.

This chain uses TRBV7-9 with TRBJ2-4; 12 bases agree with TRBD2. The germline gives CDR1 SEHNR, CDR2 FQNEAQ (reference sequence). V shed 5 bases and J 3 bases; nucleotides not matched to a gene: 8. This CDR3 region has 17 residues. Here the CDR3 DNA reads TGTGCCAGCAGCGAAACTAGCGGGGGGCGGGTCAAAAACATTCAGTACTTC. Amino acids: CASSETSGGRVKNIQYF.

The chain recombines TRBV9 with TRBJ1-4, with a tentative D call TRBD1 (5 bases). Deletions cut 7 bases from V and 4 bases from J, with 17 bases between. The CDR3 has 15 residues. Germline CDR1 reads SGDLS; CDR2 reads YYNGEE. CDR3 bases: TGTGCCAGCTCGTCAGCCTACGGGGGTAATGAAAAACTGTTTTTT. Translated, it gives CASSSAYGGNEKLFF.

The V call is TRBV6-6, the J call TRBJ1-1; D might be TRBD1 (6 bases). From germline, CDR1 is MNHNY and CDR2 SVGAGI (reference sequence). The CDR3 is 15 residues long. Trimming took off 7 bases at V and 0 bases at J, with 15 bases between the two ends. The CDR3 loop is CASNDQGRMNTEAFF. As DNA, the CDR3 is TGTGCCAGCAATGATCAGGGGCGCATGAACACTGAAGCTTTCTTT.

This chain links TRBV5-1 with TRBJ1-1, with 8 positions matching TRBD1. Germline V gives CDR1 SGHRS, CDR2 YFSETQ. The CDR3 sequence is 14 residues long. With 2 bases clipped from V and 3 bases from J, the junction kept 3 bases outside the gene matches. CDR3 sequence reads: CASSFGTGDTEAFF. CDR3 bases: TGCGCCAGCAGCTTTGGGACAGGTGACACTGAAGCTTTCTTT. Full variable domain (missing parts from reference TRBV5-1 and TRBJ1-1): KAGVTQTPRYLIKTRGQQVTLSCSPISGHRSVSWYQQTPGQGLQFLFEYFSETQRNKGNFPGRFSGRQFSNSRSEMNVSTLELGDSALYLCASSFGTGDTEAFFGQGTRLTVV.

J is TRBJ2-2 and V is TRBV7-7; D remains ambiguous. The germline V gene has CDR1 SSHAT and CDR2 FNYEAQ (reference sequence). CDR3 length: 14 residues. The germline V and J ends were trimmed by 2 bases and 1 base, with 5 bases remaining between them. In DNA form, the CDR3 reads TGTGCCAGCAGCTTAACTGTGAACACCGGGGAGCTGTTTTTT. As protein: CASSLTVNTGELFF.

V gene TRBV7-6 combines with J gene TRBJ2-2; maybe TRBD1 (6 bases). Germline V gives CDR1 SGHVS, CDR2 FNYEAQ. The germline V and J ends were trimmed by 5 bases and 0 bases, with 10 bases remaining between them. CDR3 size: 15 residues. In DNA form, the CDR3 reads TGTGCCAGCAGCACCGGGACAACGAACACCGGGGAGCTGTTTTTT. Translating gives CASSTGTTNTGELFF.

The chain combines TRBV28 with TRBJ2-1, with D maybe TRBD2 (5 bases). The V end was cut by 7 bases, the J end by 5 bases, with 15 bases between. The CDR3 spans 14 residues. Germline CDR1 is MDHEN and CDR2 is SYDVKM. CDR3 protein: CASIRGIRDNEQFF. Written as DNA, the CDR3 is TGTGCCAGCATCCGGGGTATTAGAGACAATGAGCAGTTCTTC. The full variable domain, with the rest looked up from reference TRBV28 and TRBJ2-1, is DVKVTQSSRYLVKRTGEKVFLECVQDMDHENMFWYRQDPGLGLRLIYFSYDVKMKEKGDIPEGYSVSREKKERFSLILESASTNQTSMYLCASIRGIRDNEQFFGPGTRLTVL.